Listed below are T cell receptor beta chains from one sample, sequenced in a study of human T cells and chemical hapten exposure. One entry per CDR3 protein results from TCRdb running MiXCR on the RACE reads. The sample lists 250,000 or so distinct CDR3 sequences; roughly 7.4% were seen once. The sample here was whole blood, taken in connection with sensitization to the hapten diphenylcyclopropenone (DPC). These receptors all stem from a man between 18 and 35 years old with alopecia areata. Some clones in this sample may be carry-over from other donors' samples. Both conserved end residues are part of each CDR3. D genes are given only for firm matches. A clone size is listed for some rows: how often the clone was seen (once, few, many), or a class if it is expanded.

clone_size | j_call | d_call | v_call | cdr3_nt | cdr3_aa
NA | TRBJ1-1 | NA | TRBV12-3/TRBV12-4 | TGTGCCAGCAGTTTACACAGTGAAGCTTTCTTT | CASSLHSEAFF
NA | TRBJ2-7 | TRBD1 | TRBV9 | TGTGCCAGCAGCGTAGCCATGGGGCAGGGGGCGAGACATTACGAGCAGTACTTC | CASSVAMGQGARHYEQYF
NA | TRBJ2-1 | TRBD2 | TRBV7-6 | TGTGCCAGCAGCTTAGTCGTCGGGCTAGCGGGGGGGTATGAGCAGTTCTTC | CASSLVVGLAGGYEQFF
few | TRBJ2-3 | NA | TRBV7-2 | TGTGCCAGCAGCTTAACGTGGGGAACAGATACGCAGTATTTT | CASSLTWGTDTQYF
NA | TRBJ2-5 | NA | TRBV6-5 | TGTGCCAGCAGTTACTCGAACTCGTACCAAGAGACCCAGTACTTC | CASSYSNSYQETQYF
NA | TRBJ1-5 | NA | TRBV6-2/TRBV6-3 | TGTGCCAGCAGTCTGACGGAGAATCTGCCCCAGCATTTT | CASSLTENLPQHF
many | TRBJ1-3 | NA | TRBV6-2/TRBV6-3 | TGTGCTACTGACCGGAGCTCTGGAAACACCATATATTTT | CATDRSSGNTIYF
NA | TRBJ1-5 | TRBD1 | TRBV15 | TGTGCCACCAGCAGTCTGGGACAGGGTCTGTCCAAGCCCCAGCATTTT | CATSSLGQGLSKPQHF
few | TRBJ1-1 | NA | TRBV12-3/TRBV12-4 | TGTGCCAGCAGTTTGTCTTTTGAAGCTTTCTTT | CASSLSFEAFF
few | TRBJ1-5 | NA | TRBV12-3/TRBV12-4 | TGTGCCAGCAGTTTCAAGGAGAGAGATCAGCCCCAGCATTTT | CASSFKERDQPQHF
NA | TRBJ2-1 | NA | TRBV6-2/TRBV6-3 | TGTGCCAGCAACGCCGGGCGGGGGCCCATGGATGAGCAGTTCTTC | CASNAGRGPMDEQFF
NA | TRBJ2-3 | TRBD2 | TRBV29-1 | TGCAGCGTTGGGGCCATGGCTAGCGGGGGGTTCTATACGCAGTATTTT | CSVGAMASGGFYTQYF
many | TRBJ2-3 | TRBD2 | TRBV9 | TGTGCCAGCAGCGCCCCCCTGGTGGGCGGGGGGACAGATACGCAGTATTTT | CASSAPLVGGGTDTQYF
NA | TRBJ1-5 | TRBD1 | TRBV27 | TGTGCCAGCAGTCCAACCGGGACAGGGCAAAATCAGCCCCAGCATTTT | CASSPTGTGQNQPQHF
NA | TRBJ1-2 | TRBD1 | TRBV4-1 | TGCGCCAGCAGCCCGGTTAACACAGGGGGCTTCAACTATGGCTACACCTTC | CASSPVNTGGFNYGYTF
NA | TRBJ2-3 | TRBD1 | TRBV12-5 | TGTGCTAGTGACAGGACAGGGCCTGCAGATACGCAGTATTTT | CASDRTGPADTQYF
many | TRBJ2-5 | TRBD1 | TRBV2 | TGTGCCAGCAGTGTAAATTGGCGACAGGGCTATTACTTC | CASSVNWRQGYYF
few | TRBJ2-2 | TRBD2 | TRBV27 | TGTGCCAGCACCCACCGTCCCGGGGGGGCGAGGACCGGGGAGCTGTTTTTT | CASTHRPGGARTGELFF